Below, 15 T cell receptor beta chains from the same sample are listed, as sequenced in a study of identical twins. Each CDR3 protein gets one entry after TCRdb re-called the 5' RACE reads with MiXCR. Among roughly 690,000 distinct CDR3 sequences listed, 20% to 25% were seen once. Separately, the same data were catalogued under a study of T cells expressing NK-cell markers.

The sequenced material came from PBMCs. These receptor sequences come from a woman between 18 and 30 years old in good health.

The gene calls are TRBV7-9 and TRBJ2-1, with 7 bases aligning to TRBD2. Germline CDR1 SEHNR, CDR2 FQNEAQ (reference sequence). The junction had 20 bases not matched to a gene; V was cut back by 5 bases and J by 10 bases. This CDR3 spans 17 amino acids. The CDR3 DNA reads TGTGCCAGCAGCACCCATCCGGGACTATCTCCATGGCGGGAGCAGTTCTTC. It yields the protein CASSTHPGLSPWREQFF.

This clonotype was observed a few times. The gene calls are TRBV10-1 and TRBJ2-1; TRBD1 is a possible D gene (5 bases). Germline V lookup: CDR1 WNHNN, CDR2 SYGVQD (reference sequence). Trimming took off 3 bases at V and 8 bases at J, with 8 bases between the two ends. The CDR3 sequence is 12 residues long. The CDR3 DNA reads as TGCGCCAGCAGTGAATCAGGGTATGAGCAGTTCTTC. Its translation: CASSESGYEQFF.

V usage is TRBV2 and J usage is TRBJ2-3; the D gene is possibly TRBD2 (6 bases). From germline, CDR1 is SNHLY and CDR2 FYNNEI. The CDR3 has 15 residues. Trimming shortened V by 0 bases and J by 3 bases, and 10 bases separated the two germline ends. The CDR3: CASSEAPRGTDTQYF. CDR3 coding DNA: TGTGCCAGCAGTGAAGCTCCACGGGGGACAGATACGCAGTATTTT.

This clonotype has only a few counts. The J gene is TRBJ2-7, the V gene TRBV4-1, with 9 bases lining up with TRBD2. V trimming: 0 bases; J trimming: 7 bases; junction bases outside the gene matches: 10. CDR3 length: 16 amino acids. The germline V gene has CDR1 MGHRA and CDR2 YSYEKL. The CDR3 spells CASSQEGASGKGEQYF. CDR3 nucleotides: TGCGCCAGCAGCCAAGAAGGGGCTAGCGGGAAGGGTGAGCAGTACTTC.

This clonotype was recorded a few times. V and J are TRBV12-3 or TRBV12-4 and TRBJ1-3; D ambiguous. CDR3 length: 16 residues. V was clipped by 6 bases and J by 3 bases, with 18 bases between them. CDR3 in amino acids: CASSGVYGDLGNTIYF. CDR3 nucleotide sequence: TGTGCCAGCAGCGGAGTTTATGGGGATCTTGGAAACACCATATATTTT.

The rearrangement joins TRBV9 to TRBJ2-7; TRBD2 agrees at 13 bases. The CDR3 is 16 amino acids. Germline CDR1 is SGDLS and CDR2 is YYNGEE. J was trimmed by 6 bases and V by 3 bases; bases with no gene match: 9. The CDR3 is CASSASGGLAGFEQYF. The CDR3 nucleotides read TGTGCCAGCAGCGCCTCCGGGGGACTAGCGGGGTTCGAGCAGTACTTC.

This clonotype turned up a few times. The V and J genes are TRBV5-1 and TRBJ1-3, with a possible D match to TRBD1 (6 bases). The CDR3 loop spans 16 amino acids. Germline V gene lookup returns CDR1 SGHRS and CDR2 YFSETQ. V shed 1 base and J shed 0 bases, with 11 bases lying between them. CDR3 region: CASSLNRVGSGNTIYF. The CDR3 coding sequence is TGCGCCAGCAGCTTGAACAGGGTGGGCTCTGGAAACACCATATATTTT.

The J gene is TRBJ2-7, the V gene TRBV12-3 or TRBV12-4; D ambiguous. V was clipped by 3 bases and J by 2 bases, with 8 bases between them. This CDR3 is built from 13 residues. The CDR3 DNA follows: TGTGCCAGCAGTTTGCACACCGCCTACGAGCAGTACTTC. This encodes CASSLHTAYEQYF.

The J gene is TRBJ2-7, the V gene TRBV7-2, with 7 bases identical to TRBD2. The CDR3 sequence is 16 residues long. The V gene end was trimmed by 1 base and the J gene end by 0 bases; junction bases not matched to a gene: 6. In germline, CDR1 is SGHTA, CDR2 FQGNSA. For the CDR3, the DNA is TGTGCCAGCAGCTTAGTTGGGGGAGGGAGCTCCTACGAGCAGTACTTC. Translation: CASSLVGGGSSYEQYF.

This clonotype occurred a few times. CDR3 bases: TGTGCCAGCAGCCCCGGGTTCGGCACAGATACGCAGTATTTT. Its protein product is CASSPGFGTDTQYF. The chain has TRBV27 and TRBJ2-3; D is unresolved. The CDR3 is 14 amino acids. CDR1 is MNHEY and CDR2 is SMNVEV in the germline V gene (reference sequence). The V gene lost 6 bases and the J gene lost 1 base, with 11 bases spanning the gap.

This chain links TRBV4-2 with TRBJ2-5; D is unclear. CDR1 is LGHNA, CDR2 YNFKEQ, per germline. This CDR3 is 14 amino acids long. The germline V and J ends were trimmed by 0 bases and 2 bases, with 7 bases remaining between them. CDR3 coding DNA: TGTGCCAGCAGCCAAGAACGGATACAAGAGACCCAGTACTTC. Its translation is CASSQERIQETQYF.

This chain uses TRBV7-9 with TRBJ2-2; a weak D match, TRBD1 (6 bases). Trimming shortened V by 7 bases and J by 4 bases, and 19 bases separated the two germline ends. The length of the CDR3 is 16 residues. The germline V gene encodes CDR1 SEHNR and CDR2 FQNEAQ (reference sequence). The CDR3 bases are TGTGCCAGCACTAACCCCGCGAGGGGGAGCACCGGGGAGCTGTTTTTT. This sequence encodes CASTNPARGSTGELFF.

The chain links TRBV5-5 to TRBJ1-6; 7 bases agree with TRBD1. Germline V gene sequence: CDR1 SGHKS, CDR2 YYEKEE (reference sequence). J lost 8 bases, V lost 0 bases, and 5 bases had no gene match. The CDR3 runs to 15 residues. CDR3 bases: TGTGCCAGCAGCTTGGTAGTCCAGGGGGATTCACCCCTCCACTTT. This gives the protein CASSLVVQGDSPLHF.

V is TRBV20-1 and J is TRBJ2-7; D gene unclear. Germline CDR1 DFQATT, CDR2 SNEGSKA (reference sequence). This CDR3 region has 11 residues. Between the trimmed V and J ends, which lost 1 base and 5 bases, there was a span of 6 bases. The CDR3 DNA reads TGCAGTGCTAGAGTTGGGGACGAGCAGTACTTC. Its translation: CSARVGDEQYF.

The table lists this clonotype with many counts. This rearrangement joins TRBV12-3 or TRBV12-4 to TRBJ2-1, with D perhaps TRBD2 (6 bases). V shed 5 bases and J shed 6 bases, with 17 bases lying between them. This CDR3 contains 15 residues. The CDR3 sequence: CASSHRLVVLNEQFF. In nucleotides, the CDR3 is TGTGCCAGCAGTCATCGACTAGTAGTCCTCAATGAGCAGTTCTTC.